This TCR beta chain was retrieved from a study of T cell repertoires in cytomegalovirus infection. Study-wide context: Newly reported HLA-C-restricted and thoroughly characterized HLA-B-restricted CMV epitopes were employed.

One entry per CDR3 protein results from TCRdb running MiXCR on the reads. Among about 220,000 distinct CDR3 sequences, about 40% were seen once, and the ten largest hold around 64%. In this sample, this clonotype turned up a few times. No antigen is known for it. After removal of 3 bases from V and 1 base from J, the junction contained 9 bases not matched to a gene. The CDR3 has 19 residues. Germline V lookup: CDR1 ENHRY, CDR2 SYGVKD. Broader study findings: The ex vivo response showed dominance by HLA-C-restricted CMV-specific TCR beta clonotypes.

Sequencing was performed on CD8+ T cells from cultured PBMCs, taken from culture after CMV antigen stimulation. The receptor's source is a human donor in good health (CMV status not recorded). Some clones in this sample may be carry-over from other donors' samples. The V and J genes are TRBV10-3 and TRBJ2-4, with TRBD2 matching over 13 bases. The CDR3 DNA reads as TGTGCCATCAGTGAAGAAAAACTAGCGGGAGGGCCGGCCAAAAACATTCAGTACTTC. Translated: CAISEEKLAGGPAKNIQYF.